Below, 30 T cell receptor beta chains from the same sample are listed, as sequenced in a study of PD-1 and CTLA-4 blockade in melanoma. Profiled with immunoSEQ multiplex PCR; TCRdb holds only in-frame clones, not every one. The sample lists about 16,000 clones, around three quarters seen once, with about 14% in the top ten. Material: CD8+ T cells from peripheral blood, obtained from a patient given anti-PD-1 treatment. The source is a human donor with melanoma.

J is TRBJ2-4 and V is TRBV7-9; D may match TRBD1 or TRBD2 (5 bases each). CDR1 and CDR2 from the germline V gene are SEHNR and FQNEAQ (reference sequence). This CDR3 comprises 12 residues. V dropped 5 bases and J dropped 5 bases, with 7 bases sitting between them. CDR3 protein: CASSPGQNIQYF. CDR3 sequence (DNA): TGTGCCAGCAGCCCGGGACAAAACATTCAGTACTTC.

The genes are TRBV7-6 and TRBJ1-3; D remains unclear. Per germline, CDR1 SGHVS and CDR2 FNYEAQ. V was cut by 2 bases and J by 8 bases, with 19 bases left in between. The CDR3 runs to 16 residues. The CDR3 DNA follows: TGTGCCAGCAGCTTAAGCGTAGCAGCAAATCGGGACACCATATATTTT. Its translation: CASSLSVAANRDTIYF.

V is TRBV6-5 and J is TRBJ2-7; possibly TRBD1 or TRBD2 for D (6 bases each). The ends were cut back, 0 bases at V and 3 bases at J, with 9 bases in the middle. Looked up from germline, CDR1 is MNHEY and CDR2 is SVGAGI. This CDR3 contains 14 residues. The CDR3: CASSYSRDNYEQYF. The CDR3 DNA is TGTGCCAGCAGTTACTCGCGGGACAACTACGAGCAGTACTTC.

This clone has more than one count but fewer than ten. The chain links TRBV24-1 to TRBJ2-3; D is tentatively TRBD1 or TRBD2 (5 bases each). CDR3 length: 15 amino acids. The V gene's germline CDR1 is KGHDR and CDR2 SFDVKD. V dropped 3 bases and J dropped 0 bases, with 9 bases sitting between them. This CDR3 reads CATSDRGGSTDTQYF. The CDR3 DNA follows: TGTGCCACCAGTGATAGGGGCGGGAGCACAGATACGCAGTATTTT.

The genes are TRBV29-1 and TRBJ1-1; TRBD1 agrees at 8 bases. V shed 7 bases, J shed 3 bases, and the junction held 10 bases outside the gene matches. Germline loops: CDR1 SQVTM, CDR2 ANQGSEA. The CDR3 consists of 14 residues. CDR3 DNA sequence: TGCAGCGCAGGGGGCATGACAGCATACACTGAAGCTTTCTTT. This codes for CSAGGMTAYTEAFF.

The genes are TRBV11-3 and TRBJ1-2; D not certain. Germline-derived CDR1 and CDR2 are SGHNT and YENEEA. There are 13 residues in the CDR3. V was clipped by 1 base and J by 2 bases, with 5 bases between them. In DNA, the CDR3 is TGTGCCAGCAGCTTAGGGGGAAACTATGGCTACACCTTC. As protein: CASSLGGNYGYTF.

The sample holds one count of this clone. The chain combines TRBV6-5 with TRBJ2-7, with D possibly TRBD1 on 5 matching bases. Trimming took 2 bases from V and 0 from J, leaving 5 bases between them. The CDR3 is 13 residues long. CDR1 and CDR2 (germline): MNHEY, SVGAGI. CDR3 DNA sequence: TGTGCCAGCAGTTACAGGGGCTCCTACGAGCAGTACTTC. Residues: CASSYRGSYEQYF.

The chain uses TRBV27 and TRBJ1-5, with no clear D. CDR3 length equals 14 residues. The germline V and J ends were trimmed by 5 bases and 0 bases, with 8 bases remaining between them. CDR1 MNHEY and CDR2 SMNVEV come from the germline V gene (reference sequence). The CDR3 reads CASSRSVSNQPQHF. DNA of the CDR3: TGTGCCAGCAGTCGTTCGGTTAGCAATCAGCCCCAGCATTTT.

The chain uses TRBV13 and TRBJ2-5; 10 bases fit TRBD2. The V gene end was trimmed by 2 bases and the J gene end by 5 bases; junction bases not matched to a gene: 8. The CDR3 is 16 residues long. Germline CDR1 and CDR2: PRHDT and FYEKMQ (reference sequence). The CDR3 DNA sequence: TGTGCCAGCAGCTTACGGCTAGCGGGAGTGGCGGAGACCCAGTACTTC. Its protein is CASSLRLAGVAETQYF.

The V call is TRBV3-1 (or the pseudogene TRBV3-2), the J call TRBJ1-1; tentative D call: TRBD1 (6 bases). Trimming took off 0 bases at V and 3 bases at J, with 17 bases between the two ends. The CDR3 extends over 17 amino acids. Germline V gene data show CDR1 as LGHDT and CDR2 as YNNKEL (reference sequence). This CDR3 is CASSQDSGEAVDTEAFF. As DNA, the CDR3 is TGTGCCAGCAGCCAAGATTCAGGGGAGGCTGTTGACACTGAAGCTTTCTTT.

The chain uses TRBV6-5 and TRBJ2-7, with D perhaps matching TRBD1 (7 bases). V was clipped by 6 bases and J by 7 bases, with 16 bases between them. The CDR3 consists of 13 residues. Germline CDR1 and CDR2: MNHEY and SVGAGI. CDR3 DNA: TGTGCCAGCAGCCCAGGGGGGTTGCGAGAGCAGTACTTC. Translating gives CASSPGGLREQYF.

The V and J genes are TRBV13 and TRBJ2-7; D may match TRBD1 or TRBD2 (5 bases each). This CDR3 is built from 14 residues. Deletions cut 0 bases from V and 2 bases from J, with 8 bases between. CDR1 PRHDT and CDR2 FYEKMQ come from the germline V gene (reference sequence). The CDR3 nucleotides are TGTGCCAGCAGCTTAGGTGGGGGAACCTACGAGCAGTACTTC. This encodes CASSLGGGTYEQYF.

This chain connects TRBV7-2 to TRBJ2-3; 13 positions agree with TRBD2. CDR3 length equals 16 residues. Per the germline V gene, CDR1 is SGHTA and CDR2 is FQGNSA. J was trimmed by 6 bases and V by 5 bases; bases with no gene match: 8. This CDR3 reads CASSERTSGSMDTQYF. The CDR3 DNA reads TGTGCCAGCAGCGAGAGGACTAGCGGGAGTATGGATACGCAGTATTTT.

V gene TRBV27 combines with J gene TRBJ1-4, with TRBD1 matching 7 bases. The length of the CDR3 is 14 residues. Losses at the gene ends were 3 bases for V and 8 bases for J; bases not matched to a gene: 6. Per the germline V gene, CDR1 is MNHEY and CDR2 is SMNVEV (reference sequence). The CDR3 loop reads CASSFEGADEKLFF. CDR3 coding DNA: TGTGCCAGCAGTTTCGAGGGGGCGGACGAAAAACTGTTTTTT.

The V gene is TRBV4-1, the J gene TRBJ1-2; possible D gene TRBD1, 5 bases. Germline-derived CDR1 and CDR2 are MGHRA and YSYEKL. CDR3 length: 18 residues. Deletions cut 0 bases from V and 4 bases from J, with 21 bases between. This CDR3 is CASSQEEGSGLTVYGYTF. CDR3 sequence (DNA): TGCGCCAGCAGCCAAGAGGAAGGTTCAGGGCTTACAGTCTATGGCTACACCTTC.

In DNA form, the CDR3 reads TGTGCCAGCAGTCCGGGACAGGGGGGCTACGAGCAGTACTTC. This encodes CASSPGQGGYEQYF. The chain joins TRBV6-5 to TRBJ2-7; TRBD1 agrees at 11 bases. The CDR3 length is 14 residues. Germline CDR1 is MNHEY and CDR2 is SVGAGI. V lost 5 bases and J lost 3; bases outside the gene matches: 3.

The CDR3 nucleotides are TGTGCCAGCAGTTACCGGGCAGGCGGGAGCAATCAGCCCCAGCATTTT. This gives the protein CASSYRAGGSNQPQHF. The V call is TRBV6-5, the J call TRBJ1-5; D unresolved. The CDR3 has 16 residues. V was clipped by 2 bases and J by 1 base, with 12 bases between them. Germline lookup yields CDR1 MNHEY and CDR2 SVGAGI.

This clone was counted between two and nine times. The rearrangement uses TRBV5-1 and TRBJ1-1; TRBD1 matches at 8 bases. The germline CDR1 and CDR2 sequences are SGHRS and YFSETQ. Trimming at V came to 7 bases and at J to 1 base, leaving 9 bases not matched to a gene. This CDR3 is 15 amino acids long. The CDR3 nucleotides read TGCGCCAGCGGACCCTCCGGACAGGGGAACACTGAAGCTTTCTTT. Amino acids: CASGPSGQGNTEAFF.

This clone is judged medium-sized (0.01 to 0.1%). The V call is TRBV6-5, the J call TRBJ2-1; maybe TRBD2 (6 bases). V dropped 6 bases and J dropped 0 bases, with 12 bases sitting between them. The CDR3 totals 15 residues. CDR1 and CDR2 from the germline V gene are MNHEY and SVGAGI. The CDR3 loop reads CASRIGLYSYNEQFF. CDR3 nucleotide sequence: TGTGCCAGCAGAATCGGACTATACTCCTACAATGAGCAGTTCTTC.

J is TRBJ2-1 and V is TRBV11-2, with D hard to call. CDR1 SGHAT and CDR2 FQNNGV come from the germline V gene. Trimming removed 3 bases at V and 6 bases at J, with 0 bases between. The CDR3 is made up of 10 amino acids. The CDR3 region is CASSFNEQFF. In DNA form, the CDR3 reads TGTGCCAGCAGCTTCAATGAGCAGTTCTTC.

This chain connects TRBV4-1 to TRBJ1-2; no clear D. CDR1 MGHRA and CDR2 YSYEKL come from the germline V gene. The CDR3 is 13 residues long. V was clipped by 3 bases and J by 5 bases, with 10 bases between them. This CDR3 is CASSHQTVYGYTF. The CDR3, as DNA: TGCGCCAGCAGCCACCAGACGGTTTATGGCTACACCTTC.

Turning to this clone: Other DNA sequences in the sample encode the same CDR3. The chain links TRBV2 to TRBJ1-2, with D unclear. Germline V lookup: CDR1 SNHLY, CDR2 FYNNEI. This CDR3 comprises 8 residues. Trimming removed 8 bases at V and 8 bases at J, with 3 bases between. The CDR3 loop is CASRGYTF. As DNA, the CDR3 is TGTGCCAGCCGGGGCTACACCTTC.

This rearrangement joins TRBV11-3 to TRBJ2-1; 8 nucleotides line up with TRBD1. The germline CDR1 and CDR2 sequences are SGHNT and YENEEA. This CDR3 has 13 residues. The V segment lost 5 bases and the J segment 8 bases; nucleotides outside the gene matches: 5. This CDR3 reads CASSPDRGHEQFF. The CDR3 DNA is TGTGCCAGCAGCCCCGACAGGGGTCATGAGCAGTTCTTC.

The V gene is TRBV4-1, the J gene TRBJ2-3; D may be TRBD1 or TRBD2 (5 bases each). V lost 1 base and J 6 bases, leaving 14 bases between the germline ends. This CDR3 comprises 15 residues. CDR1 and CDR2 (germline): MGHRA, YSYEKL. The CDR3 region is CASSQVGDPTDTQYF. The CDR3 region has the DNA TGCGCCAGCAGCCAAGTCGGGGACCCCACCGATACGCAGTATTTT.

The gene calls are TRBV2 and TRBJ2-1; 10 nucleotides line up with TRBD2. J lost 7 bases, V lost 6 bases, and 12 bases had no gene match. Germline-derived CDR1 and CDR2 are SNHLY and FYNNEI. This CDR3 has 16 residues. CDR3 region: CASSPPSGSEWNEQFF. The CDR3 DNA reads TGTGCCAGCAGCCCGCCTAGCGGGAGTGAGTGGAATGAGCAGTTCTTC. Variable domain in full (rest from reference TRBV2 and TRBJ2-1): EPEVTQTPSHQVTQMGQEVILRCVPISNHLYFYWYRQILGQKVEFLVSFYNNEISEKSEIFDDQFSVERPDGSNFTLKIRSTKLEDSAMYFCASSPPSGSEWNEQFFGPGTRLTVL.

The rearrangement uses TRBV6-5 and TRBJ1-1; 8 nucleotides match TRBD1. J gave up 4 bases and V 4 bases, and 2 bases lay outside the gene matches. The CDR3 consists of 13 residues. In germline, CDR1 is MNHEY, CDR2 SVGAGI. CDR3 bases: TGTGCCAGCAGTTTCACAGGGGGCACTGAAGCTTTCTTT. It specifies CASSFTGGTEAFF.

The chain links TRBV27 to TRBJ2-1; no firm D call. This CDR3 contains 14 residues. V lost 0 bases, J lost 4 bases, and 7 bases lay in between. CDR1 is MNHEY, CDR2 SMNVEV, per germline (reference sequence). The CDR3 region has the DNA TGTGCCAGCAGTTTATCGGGCCTGTACAATGAGCAGTTCTTC. This sequence encodes CASSLSGLYNEQFF.

This clone was found a few times. The genes are TRBV29-1 and TRBJ1-2; D gene uncertain. Germline V gene data show CDR1 as SQVTM and CDR2 as ANQGSEA. The CDR3 runs 12 residues. V lost 0 bases to trimming and J lost 4 bases, with 6 bases between them. The CDR3 coding sequence is TGCAGCGTTGAAGACCTCACCTATGGCTACACCTTC. Its protein product is CSVEDLTYGYTF. The full variable domain, in which reference TRBV29-1 and TRBJ1-2 provide the parts outside the CDR3, is SAVISQKPSRDICQRGTSLTIQCQVDSQVTMMFWYRQQPGQSLTLIATANQGSEATYESGFVIDKFPISRPNLTFSTLTVSNMSPEDSSIYLCSVEDLTYGYTFGSGTRLTVV.

The rearrangement links TRBV30 to TRBJ2-7; D not certain. The V and J ends lost 5 bases and 1 base respectively, with 6 bases between them. The CDR3 contains 11 residues. Germline CDR1 and CDR2: GTSNPN and SVGIG (reference sequence). This CDR3 reads CAWEQSYEQYF. The CDR3 nucleotides read TGTGCCTGGGAACAATCCTACGAGCAGTACTTC. Supplemented by reference TRBV30 and TRBJ2-7, the full variable domain reads SQTIHQWPATLVQPVGSPLSLECTVEGTSNPNLYWYRQAAGRGLQLLFYSVGIGQISSEVPQNLSASRPQDRQFILSSKKLLLSDSGFYLCAWEQSYEQYFGPGTRLTVT.

V and J are TRBV15 and TRBJ2-1; D not certain. Looked up from germline, CDR1 is LNHNV and CDR2 is YYDKDF (reference sequence). This CDR3 is 16 amino acids long. Trimming stripped 3 bases from V and 0 bases from J, with 12 bases between. The CDR3 sequence is CATSRRTGSSYNEQFF. CDR3 in DNA: TGTGCCACCAGCAGGCGGACGGGCAGCTCCTACAATGAGCAGTTCTTC.